This record looks at one T cell receptor (beta chain) sequence and its context. This entry is derived from a study of blood T cell repertoires in COVID-19. Study context: The analysed material was cDNA or gDNA that came from T cells, B-cell-depleted T cells, or PBMCs.

Germline CDR1 is MGHRA and CDR2 is YSYEKL. CDR3 length equals 17 residues. V was trimmed by 6 bases and J by 1 base, leaving 19 bases between them. Per the original data handling: Amplifying reference gene primers gave estimates of nucleated cell counts. Repertoires were generated with immunoSEQ multiplex PCR, while TCRdb's copy carries only in-frame clones and drops some. V and J calls and clone size are copied from that table; D and trimming were computed from the DNA. The table lists approximately 80,000 clones, approximately 80% of them singletons. This sequence was found in a woman in her sixties or seventies with acute or convalescent COVID-19. The sequenced material came from peripheral blood. The rearrangement joins TRBV4-1 to TRBJ1-3, with D tentatively TRBD1 (6 bases). The CDR3 DNA follows: TGCGCCAGCAGTCGGCTAGGACCAGGGGTTTCTGGAAACACCATATATTTT. It encodes CASSRLGPGVSGNTIYF.